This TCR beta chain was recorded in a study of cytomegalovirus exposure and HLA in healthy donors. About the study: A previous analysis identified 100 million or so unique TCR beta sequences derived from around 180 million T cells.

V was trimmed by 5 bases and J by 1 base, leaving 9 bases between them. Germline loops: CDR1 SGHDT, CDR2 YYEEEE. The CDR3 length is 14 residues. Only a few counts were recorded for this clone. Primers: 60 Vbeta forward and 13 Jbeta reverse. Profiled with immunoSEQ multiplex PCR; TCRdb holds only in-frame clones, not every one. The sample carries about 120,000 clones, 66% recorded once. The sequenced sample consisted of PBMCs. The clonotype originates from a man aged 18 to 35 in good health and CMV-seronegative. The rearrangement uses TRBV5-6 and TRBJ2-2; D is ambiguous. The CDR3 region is CASSRRLNTGELFF. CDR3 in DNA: TGTGCCAGCAGTCGGCGGTTGAACACCGGGGAGCTGTTTTTT.